The 17 T cell receptor beta chains reported below all come from one sample, sequenced in a study of identical twins. In TCRdb, the 5' RACE reads were re-called with MiXCR into one record per CDR3 protein. The sample lists about 570,000 distinct CDR3 sequences, more than 9% seen once, with 2.5% to 3% in the top ten. This sample also belongs to another study, concerning yellow fever vaccine responses in identical twins.

The sample was PBMCs. The receptors here all came from a woman aged 18-35 years in good health.

This clonotype was detected ten times or more. The J gene is TRBJ2-7, the V gene TRBV30; D perhaps matches TRBD1 (6 bases). The CDR3 runs to 12 residues. In germline, CDR1 is GTSNPN, CDR2 SVGIG (reference sequence). This CDR3 is CAGRTGTYEQYF. Here the CDR3 DNA reads TGTGCTGGTAGAACAGGGACCTACGAGCAGTACTTC.

This clonotype was seen more than once but under ten times. J is TRBJ2-6 and V is TRBV29-1; 7 nucleotides match TRBD1. This CDR3 has 16 residues. Trimming cost V 5 bases and J 0 bases; bases outside gene matches: 7. Germline CDR1 reads SQVTM; CDR2 reads ANQGSEA. The CDR3 protein is CSVTDRAYSGANVLTF. CDR3 DNA sequence: TGCAGCGTTACCGACAGGGCTTACTCTGGGGCCAACGTCCTGACTTTC.

This clonotype was observed many times. The rearrangement links TRBV12-3 or TRBV12-4 to TRBJ2-1; D possibly corresponds to TRBD2 (5 bases). Trimming left V 6 bases short and J 0 bases short, with 12 bases between. The CDR3 has 15 amino acids. The CDR3 protein is CASSPGLSSYNEQFF. DNA for the CDR3: TGTGCCAGCAGCCCCGGACTTAGCTCCTACAATGAGCAGTTCTTC.

The chain employs TRBV15 and TRBJ2-3; the D is unclear. V dropped 0 bases and J dropped 0 bases, with 19 bases sitting between them. The CDR3 covers 19 residues. The germline V gene has CDR1 LNHNV and CDR2 YYDKDF (reference sequence). CDR3 DNA: TGTGCCACCAGCAGAGAACATTACGGACGACGGGCCAGCACAGATACGCAGTATTTT. It encodes CATSREHYGRRASTDTQYF. The full variable domain, rest sourced from reference TRBV15 and TRBJ2-3, is DAMVIQNPRYQVTQFGKPVTLSCSQTLNHNVMYWYQQKSSQAPKLLFHYYDKDFNNEADTPDNFQSRRPNTSFCFLDIRSPGLGDTAMYLCATSREHYGRRASTDTQYFGPGTRLTVL.

Many counts were recorded for this clonotype. This chain joins TRBV5-4 and TRBJ2-1, with D maybe TRBD1 (6 bases). Trimming took off 3 bases at V and 9 bases at J, with 16 bases between the two ends. The germline V gene has CDR1 SGHNT and CDR2 YYREEE (reference sequence). The CDR3 length is 14 residues. CDR3 loop: CASSSRSGDGEQFF. The DNA of the CDR3 is TGTGCCAGCAGCTCAAGGTCAGGGGACGGTGAGCAGTTCTTC.

For the CDR3, the DNA is TGTGCCAGCAGCCAAGGCAGGGGGTCATCCTACGAGCAGTACTTC. It yields the protein CASSQGRGSSYEQYF. This chain connects TRBV3-1 to TRBJ2-7; 7 bases agree with TRBD1. The CDR3 runs 15 residues. V trimming: 1 base; J trimming: 1 base; junction bases outside the gene matches: 4. In germline, CDR1 is LGHDT, CDR2 YNNKEL (reference sequence).

About this clonotype: This may come from a read error, since a much larger clone is one base off. The rearrangement links TRBV7-6 to TRBJ1-4; D gene uncertain. CDR1 and CDR2 (germline): SGHVS, FNYEAQ. CDR3 length equals 13 residues. CDR3 in amino acids: CVSSLAPNEKLFF. The CDR3 bases are TGTGTCAGCAGCCTGGCCCCTAATGAAAAACTGTTTTTT.

This clonotype occurred many times. The genes are TRBV21-1 and TRBJ1-2. TRBV21-1 is a pseudogene locus. The CDR3 spans 12 residues. The CDR3 here is CASSLSLYGYTF. The CDR3 nucleotides read TGTGCCAGCAGCCTAAGTCTCTATGGCTACACCTTC.

This clonotype has a count of ten or more. The J gene is TRBJ2-1, the V gene TRBV12-3 or TRBV12-4; D gene ambiguous. This CDR3 is built from 15 residues. Deletions cut 6 bases from V and 0 bases from J, with 12 bases between. The CDR3 is CASSPLASSYNEQFF. The CDR3 region has the DNA TGTGCCAGCAGCCCTTTGGCGAGCTCCTACAATGAGCAGTTCTTC.

There are many counts of this clonotype. The J gene is TRBJ1-1, the V gene TRBV29-1; 8 bases are shared with TRBD1. The junction had 8 bases not matched to a gene; V was cut back by 7 bases and J by 4 bases. CDR3 size: 13 residues. Germline V CDR1 and CDR2: SQVTM, ANQGSEA. In DNA form, the CDR3 reads TGCAGCGCCGCACAGGGGGTGGTCACTGAAGCTTTCTTT. Translation gives CSAAQGVVTEAFF. The entire variable domain, with the rest obtained from reference TRBV29-1 and TRBJ1-1, is as follows: SAVISQKPSRDICQRGTSLTIQCQVDSQVTMMFWYRQQPGQSLTLIATANQGSEATYESGFVIDKFPISRPNLTFSTLTVSNMSPEDSSIYLCSAAQGVVTEAFFGQGTRLTVV.

This clonotype was detected many times. The J gene is TRBJ2-6, the V gene TRBV6-5; tentatively, D is TRBD2 (6 bases). The CDR3 runs 18 residues. V was cut by 0 bases and J by 0 bases, with 12 bases left in between. Germline V gives CDR1 MNHEY, CDR2 SVGAGI. The CDR3 DNA is TGTGCCAGCAGTTACTCGCGGGAAATCCGCTCTGGGGCCAACGTCCTGACTTTC. Its protein is CASSYSREIRSGANVLTF.

The chain combines TRBV28 with TRBJ1-2; 7 bases fit TRBD1. V dropped 5 bases and J dropped 6; count of bases not matched to a gene: 6. CDR1 and CDR2 (germline): MDHEN, SYDVKM. The CDR3 runs to 13 residues. In nucleotides, the CDR3 is TGTGCCAGCAGTCAAACAGGGGCCAATGGCTACACCTTC. This encodes CASSQTGANGYTF.

This clonotype was picked up many times. The chain uses TRBV9 and TRBJ2-7, with TRBD1 matching 9 bases. J was trimmed by 2 bases and V by 0 bases; bases with no gene match: 0. This CDR3 is built from 14 residues. Germline CDR1 reads SGDLS; CDR2 reads YYNGEE. This CDR3 is CASSVGQGAYEQYF. The CDR3 DNA reads as TGTGCCAGCAGCGTAGGACAGGGGGCCTACGAGCAGTACTTC.

The CDR3 DNA is TGTGCCACCAGTGACCCATATGGGGTCCTCCCAGATACGCAGTATTTT. Its protein product is CATSDPYGVLPDTQYF. This chain joins TRBV24-1 and TRBJ2-3; D is unresolved. Germline V lookup: CDR1 KGHDR, CDR2 SFDVKD. The CDR3 length is 16 residues. The germline V and J ends were trimmed by 4 bases and 4 bases, with 17 bases remaining between them.

The rearrangement links TRBV20-1 to TRBJ2-1; TRBD1 agrees at 7 bases. With V trimmed by 1 base and J by 2 bases, 5 bases remained unmatched. CDR3 size: 15 residues. Looked up from germline, CDR1 is DFQATT and CDR2 is SNEGSKA (reference sequence). The CDR3 DNA follows: TGCAGTGCTAGAGGCGAAGGACAGGCCTACAATGAGCAGTTCTTC. Protein sequence: CSARGEGQAYNEQFF.

This clonotype has more than one count but fewer than ten. This chain joins TRBV24-1 and TRBJ2-2, with D possibly matching TRBD2 (7 bases). Deletions cut 9 bases from V and 4 bases from J, with 17 bases between. The CDR3 has 15 amino acids. Germline values: CDR1 KGHDR, CDR2 SFDVKD. The CDR3 nucleotides read TGTGCCACCGGGGGGGGCTCCCTGGGCACCGGGGAGCTGTTTTTT. Its protein is CATGGGSLGTGELFF.

This clonotype appeared many times. The chain couples TRBV12-3 or TRBV12-4 to TRBJ2-2, with 10 bases lining up with TRBD2. The V gene end was trimmed by 6 bases and the J gene end by 1 base; junction bases not matched to a gene: 8. The CDR3 consists of 17 residues. This chain's CDR3 is CASRGTSEYMNTGELFF. DNA of the CDR3: TGTGCCAGCAGGGGGACTAGCGAATACATGAACACCGGGGAGCTGTTTTTT.